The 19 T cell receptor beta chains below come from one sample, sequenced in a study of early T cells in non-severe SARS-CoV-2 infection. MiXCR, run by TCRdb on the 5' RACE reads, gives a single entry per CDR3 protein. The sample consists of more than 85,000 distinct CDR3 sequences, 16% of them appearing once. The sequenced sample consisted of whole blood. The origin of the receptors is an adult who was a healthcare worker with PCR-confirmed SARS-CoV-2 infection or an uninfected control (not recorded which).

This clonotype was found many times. The CDR3 spells CASSQEGGRRVVQETQYF. The CDR3 DNA reads as TGTGCCAGCAGCCAAGAGGGCGGGCGGAGGGTGGTTCAAGAGACCCAGTACTTC. The chain is built from TRBV3-1 and TRBJ2-5, with D possibly TRBD2 on 6 matching bases. Between the trimmed V and J ends, which lost 0 bases and 2 bases, there was a span of 19 bases. The CDR3 has 18 amino acids. Germline V gene sequence: CDR1 LGHDT, CDR2 YNNKEL (reference sequence).

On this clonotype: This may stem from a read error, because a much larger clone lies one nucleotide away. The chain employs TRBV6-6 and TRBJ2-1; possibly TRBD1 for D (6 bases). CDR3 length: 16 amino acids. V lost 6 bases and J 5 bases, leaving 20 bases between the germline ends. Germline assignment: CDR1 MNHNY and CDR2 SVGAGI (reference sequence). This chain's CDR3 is CASSSLTLKGDNEQFF. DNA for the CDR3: TGTGCCAGCAGCTCGCTGACCTTAAAGGGGGACAATGAGCAGTTCTTC.

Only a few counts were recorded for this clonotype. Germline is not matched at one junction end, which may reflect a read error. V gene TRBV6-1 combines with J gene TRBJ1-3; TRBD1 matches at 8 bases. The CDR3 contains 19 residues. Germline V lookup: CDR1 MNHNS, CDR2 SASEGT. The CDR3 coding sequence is TGTGCCAGCAGTGACGGTGACAGGGGATTCTATCTGTCTGAAAACACCATATATTTT. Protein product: CASSDGDRGFYLSENTIYF.

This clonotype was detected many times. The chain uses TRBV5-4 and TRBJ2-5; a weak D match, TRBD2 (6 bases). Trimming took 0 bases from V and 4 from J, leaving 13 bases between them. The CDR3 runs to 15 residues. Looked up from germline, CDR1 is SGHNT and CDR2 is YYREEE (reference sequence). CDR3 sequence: CASSLGLALRETQYF. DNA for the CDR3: TGTGCCAGCAGCTTGGGGCTAGCGTTAAGAGAGACCCAGTACTTC.

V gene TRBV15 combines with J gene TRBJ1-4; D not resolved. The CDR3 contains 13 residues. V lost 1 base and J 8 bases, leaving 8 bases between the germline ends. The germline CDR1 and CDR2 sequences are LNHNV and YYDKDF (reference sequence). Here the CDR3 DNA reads TGTGCCACCAGCAGAGGGGTGGGCGAAAAACTGTTTTTT. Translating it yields CATSRGVGEKLFF.

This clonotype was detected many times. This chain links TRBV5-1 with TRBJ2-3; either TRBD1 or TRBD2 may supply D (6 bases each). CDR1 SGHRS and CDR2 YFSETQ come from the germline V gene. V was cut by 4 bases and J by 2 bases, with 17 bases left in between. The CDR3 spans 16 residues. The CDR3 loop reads CASSLGGRGTTDTQYF. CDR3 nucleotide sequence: TGCGCCAGCAGCCTTGGGGGGCGAGGTACCACAGATACGCAGTATTTT.

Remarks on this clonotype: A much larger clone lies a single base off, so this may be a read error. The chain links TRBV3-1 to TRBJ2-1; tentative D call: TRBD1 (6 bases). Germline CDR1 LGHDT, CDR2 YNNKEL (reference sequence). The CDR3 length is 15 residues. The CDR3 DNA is TGTGTCAGCAGCTCCCGACAGGCCCTAGGCCATGGTCAGTTCTTC. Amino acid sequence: CVSSSRQALGHGQFF.

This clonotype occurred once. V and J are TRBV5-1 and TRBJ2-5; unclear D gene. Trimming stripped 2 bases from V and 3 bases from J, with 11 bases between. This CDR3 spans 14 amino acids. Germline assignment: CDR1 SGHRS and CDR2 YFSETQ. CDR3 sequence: CASSFAGPKETQYF. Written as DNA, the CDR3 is TGCGCCAGCAGCTTCGCTGGACCAAAAGAGACCCAGTACTTC.

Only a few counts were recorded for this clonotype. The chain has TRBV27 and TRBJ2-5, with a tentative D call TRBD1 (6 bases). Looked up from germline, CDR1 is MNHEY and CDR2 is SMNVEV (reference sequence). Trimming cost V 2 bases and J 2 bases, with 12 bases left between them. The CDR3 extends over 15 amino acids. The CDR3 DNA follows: TGTGCCAGCAGTTTAGTCGGGACACAACAAGAGACCCAGTACTTC. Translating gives CASSLVGTQQETQYF.

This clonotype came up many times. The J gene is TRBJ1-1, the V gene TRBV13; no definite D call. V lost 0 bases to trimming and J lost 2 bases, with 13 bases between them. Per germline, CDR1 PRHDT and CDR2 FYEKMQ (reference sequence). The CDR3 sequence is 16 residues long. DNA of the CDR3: TGTGCCAGCAGCTTAGGCCTCCAGACACAAAACACTGAAGCTTTCTTT. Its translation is CASSLGLQTQNTEAFF.

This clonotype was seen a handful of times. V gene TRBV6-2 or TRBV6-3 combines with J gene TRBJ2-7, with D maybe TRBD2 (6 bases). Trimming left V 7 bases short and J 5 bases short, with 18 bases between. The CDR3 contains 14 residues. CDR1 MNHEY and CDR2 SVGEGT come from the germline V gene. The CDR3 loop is CASTHRGIGHEQYF. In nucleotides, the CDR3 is TGTGCCAGCACCCACCGGGGGATTGGGCACGAGCAGTACTTC.

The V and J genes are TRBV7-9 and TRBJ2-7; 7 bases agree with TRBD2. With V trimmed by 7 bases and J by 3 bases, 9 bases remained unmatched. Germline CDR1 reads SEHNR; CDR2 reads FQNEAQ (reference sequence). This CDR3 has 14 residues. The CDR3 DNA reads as TGTGCCAGCACCCACCGCCAGCGGGACTACGAGCAGTACTTC. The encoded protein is CASTHRQRDYEQYF.

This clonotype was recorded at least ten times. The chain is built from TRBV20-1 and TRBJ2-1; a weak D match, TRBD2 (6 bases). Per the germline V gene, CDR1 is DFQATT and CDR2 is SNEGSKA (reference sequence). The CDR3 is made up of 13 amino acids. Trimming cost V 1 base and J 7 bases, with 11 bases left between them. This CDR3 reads CSARVGGINEQFF. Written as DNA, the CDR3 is TGCAGTGCTAGAGTAGGAGGGATTAATGAGCAGTTCTTC.

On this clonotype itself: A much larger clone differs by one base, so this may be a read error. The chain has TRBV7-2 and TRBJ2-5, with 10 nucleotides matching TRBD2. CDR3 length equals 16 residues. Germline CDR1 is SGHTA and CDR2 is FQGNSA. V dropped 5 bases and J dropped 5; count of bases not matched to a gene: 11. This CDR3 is CASSLRTLAGVETQYF. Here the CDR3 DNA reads TGTGCCAGCAGCCTAAGGACGCTAGCGGGAGTTGAGACCCAGTACTTC.

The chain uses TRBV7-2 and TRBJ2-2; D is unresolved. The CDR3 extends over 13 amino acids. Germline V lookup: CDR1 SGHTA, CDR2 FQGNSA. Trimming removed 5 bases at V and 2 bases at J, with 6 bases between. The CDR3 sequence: CASSPRNTGELFF. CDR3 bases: TGTGCCAGCAGCCCCCGCAACACCGGGGAGCTGTTTTTT.

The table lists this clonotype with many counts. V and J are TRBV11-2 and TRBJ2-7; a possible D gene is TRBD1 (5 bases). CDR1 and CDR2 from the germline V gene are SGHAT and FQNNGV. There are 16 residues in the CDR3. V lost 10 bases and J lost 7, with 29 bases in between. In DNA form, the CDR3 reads TGTGCCACCAACCCGACACTCTACAGGACCGACCGGGAGCAGTACTTC. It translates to CATNPTLYRTDREQYF.

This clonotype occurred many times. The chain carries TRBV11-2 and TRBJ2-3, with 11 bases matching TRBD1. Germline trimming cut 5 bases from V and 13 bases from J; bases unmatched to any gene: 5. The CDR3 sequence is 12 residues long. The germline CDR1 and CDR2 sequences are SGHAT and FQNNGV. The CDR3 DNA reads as TGTGCCAGCAGCCACAGGGACAGGGGGGAGTATTTT. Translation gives CASSHRDRGEYF. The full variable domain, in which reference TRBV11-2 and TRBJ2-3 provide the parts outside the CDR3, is EAGVAQSPRYKIIEKRQSVAFWCNPISGHATLYWYQQILGQGPKLLIQFQNNGVVDDSQLPKDRFSAERLKGVDSTLKIQPAKLEDSAVYLCASSHRDRGEYFGPGTRLTVL.

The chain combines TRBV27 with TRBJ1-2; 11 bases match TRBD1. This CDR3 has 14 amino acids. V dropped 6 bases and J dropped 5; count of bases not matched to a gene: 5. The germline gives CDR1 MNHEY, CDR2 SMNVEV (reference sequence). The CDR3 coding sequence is TGTGCCAGCAGAGGGACAGGGGGAGAGTATGGCTACACCTTC. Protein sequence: CASRGTGGEYGYTF.

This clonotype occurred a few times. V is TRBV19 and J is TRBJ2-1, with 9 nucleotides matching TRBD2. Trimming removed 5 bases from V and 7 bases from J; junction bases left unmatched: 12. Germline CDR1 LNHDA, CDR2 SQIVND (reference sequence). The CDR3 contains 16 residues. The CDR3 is CASSSRIAGVMNEQFF. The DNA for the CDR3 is TGTGCCAGTAGTTCCCGCATAGCGGGAGTTATGAATGAGCAGTTCTTC.